This is a list of T cell receptor beta chains from one sample in a study of shared clonotypes between healthy human individuals. Profiling relied on immunoSEQ multiplex PCR, and the TCRdb table lists in-frame clones only, not all of them. The table lists 2.5 million or so clones, approximately 94% of them singletons, with over 0.12% in the top ten. Sequencing was done on a sample of naive CD4+ T cells sorted from blood. The receptors here all came from a man younger than 35 in good health. The CDR3 runs from the conserved cysteine through the conserved F or W.

v_call	cdr3_aa
TRBV5-1	CASSLVGPEKWETQYF
TRBV2	CASSDQGTAEAFF
TRBV6-5	CASSYGLAFYNEQFF
TRBV19	CASTPLGDPEADTQYF
TRBV2	CASSPQGSRDQPQHF
TRBV5-1	CASSLAQGIDTQYF
TRBV5-4	CASSTEYSGRSTDTQYF
TRBV30	CAWSVSLTARGRNTIYF
TRBV7-7	CASSLGGLETQYF
TRBV4-3	CASSQVGAGANVLTF
TRBV4-3	CASSQEGLAKNIQYF
TRBV30	CAWSPMGTEAFF
TRBV7-2	CASSLVGTQNTEAFF
TRBV5-6	CASSPGEGSPSGTQYF
TRBV14	CASSPRQGADTQYF
TRBV18	CASSPPTSGTDTQYF
TRBV28	CASSPIRDRGSGYTF
TRBV6-1	CASSERGSGANVLTF
TRBV28	CASSLPGTDTQYF
TRBV28	CASSFGQGLGDQPQHF
TRBV9	CASSSPGNEQFF
TRBV27	CASSLSAPMTGAYSPLHF
TRBV2	CASNGQGNQPQHF
TRBV7-9	CASSLAMGTGVGNGYTF
TRBV10-1	CARTRRQGASGELFF
TRBV10-3	CAISEGQSYNEQFF
TRBV4-1	CASSPGGAQETQYF
TRBV11-2	CASSLDWGLATSPDTQYF
TRBV10-1	CASSGTSGTGELFF
TRBV5-1	CASSLIAGGRDTQYF
TRBV5-1	CASSLRTGRTGELFF
TRBV7-2	CASSLATTGGSYEQYF
TRBV12-5	CASGETGGYGYTF
TRBV12-5	CASGLGQGPIGTIYF
TRBV6-5	CASRSTGGTQYF
TRBV11-2	CASSLGGKTGELFF
TRBV5-1	CASSLTSGGANEQFF
TRBV9	CASSVESGLGYEQYF
TRBV6-1	CASRDGQGRNTEAFF
TRBV28	CASSPSMRGGRYEQYF
TRBV2	CASFGTTSYEQYF
TRBV5-1	CASSPSPQELYNEQFF
TRBV4-3	CASSQATAAPNYGYTF
TRBV30	CAWSRGASYNEQFF
TRBV9	CASSATGRGNSPLHF
TRBV6-6	CASSLLGEKLFF
TRBV30	CAWSSLAGGRNEQFF
TRBV27	CASTPGQGSYEQYF
TRBV7-2	CASSFGLGSKYF